This TCR beta chain was identified in a study of blood T cells in healthy people across ages. Points from the study as a whole: Diversity estimates from one million T cells were considered underestimates.

V lost 5 bases to trimming and J lost 4 bases, with 11 bases between them. CDR1 and CDR2 (germline): MDHEN, SYDVKM. This CDR3 comprises 13 residues. Combining a sample-barcoded 5' primer with a J-beta primer mix, a second PCR ran for roughly 7 to 12 cycles. A tag from a template-switch adaptor with 12 random nucleotides marked each cDNA molecule. TCRdb analysed the 5' RACE reads with MiXCR anew, one entry per CDR3 protein. The profile shows about 730,000 distinct CDR3 sequences, around 46% of them singletons. Worth noting for this clonotype: Its antigen is still unknown.

Caucasian, healthy and from Russia, the donors were aged between 6 and 90. The chain is built from TRBV28 and TRBJ1-2, with D possibly TRBD1 on 6 matching bases. The receptor was isolated from a woman aged 60-75 years in good health. The sequencing sample was made of blood. CDR3 DNA: TGTGCCAGCAGTGACACAGGGATCTATGGCTACACCTTC. Its translation: CASSDTGIYGYTF.